This T cell receptor (beta chain) was sequenced in a study of blood T cell repertoires in COVID-19. About the study: Samples representing acute and convalescent COVID-19 were sourced from the United States, Italy and Spain.

Some clones are missing from TCRdb's copy, which holds only in-frame ones; the method was immunoSEQ multiplex PCR. The sample includes some 240,000 clones, around 90% of them seen just once. The sample consisted of peripheral blood. The TCR sequence derives from a man in his sixties who had recovered from COVID-19.

The CDR3 nucleotides read TGTGCCAGCAGTTTAAATTCCCCCAGGGGCAATCAGCCCCAGCATTTT. Amino acid sequence: CASSLNSPRGNQPQHF. V usage is TRBV27 and J usage is TRBJ1-5; D is perhaps TRBD1 (5 bases). Germline V CDR1 and CDR2: MNHEY, SMNVEV (reference sequence). The CDR3 consists of 16 residues. V was trimmed by 2 bases and J by 2 bases, leaving 13 bases between them.